This record concerns one T cell receptor (beta chain) sequence. Its cognate antigen is unknown. The data derive from a study of OX40 agonist ivuxolimab in advanced cancers. Study-level points and caveats: Expansion of clones was among the lowest in partial responders at 0.1-3.0 mg/kg. At 0.1 to 3.0 mg/kg and by week 6, clonal expansion occurred in CD4+ and CD8+ blood T cells. There were, on average, more expanded clones in CD8+ T cells than in CD4+.

With 5 bases clipped from V and 6 bases from J, the junction kept 3 bases outside the gene matches. The germline gives CDR1 SGHTA, CDR2 FQGNSA. The CDR3 is 13 residues long. Libraries were prepared by immunoSEQ multiplex PCR; TCRdb keeps only in-frame clonotypes and omits some of them. The sample has some 73,000 clones, 80% to 90% seen once; the top ten hold 0.6% to 0.8%. The chain carries TRBV7-2 and TRBJ1-2, with TRBD1 matching 10 bases. Sequenced material: CD4+ or CD8+ T cells sorted from blood, taken in a trial of the OX40 agonist ivuxolimab. This sequence originates from an adult with an advanced solid tumor such as melanoma, head and neck, liver or kidney cancer. The CDR3 is CASSPGQGNGYTF. DNA of the CDR3: TGTGCCAGCAGCCCGGGACAGGGGAATGGCTACACCTTC.